Only a few counts were recorded for the clone carrying this T cell receptor (beta chain). This CDR3 region has 16 residues. Trimming took 5 bases from V and 4 from J, leaving 17 bases between them. Germline-derived CDR1 and CDR2 are SGHAT and FQNNGV. This sample is part of a study of CD8 T cells in ankylosing spondylitis. From the 5' RACE reads, TCRdb called clonotypes with MiXCR, one entry per CDR3 protein. The profile covers some 100,000 distinct CDR3 sequences, with roughly 8.3% appearing a single time and 9.9% taken by the ten largest. The sample comprised blood, either unsorted or a sorted T cell fraction (not recorded which). V gene TRBV11-2 combines with J gene TRBJ2-2, with D uncertain. The source is a male donor with ankylosing spondylitis or in good health (not recorded which). The DNA for the CDR3 is TGTGCCAGCAGCCCCCCGGAGACTCGGCGCACCGGGGAGCTGTTTTTT. As protein: CASSPPETRRTGELFF.